This passage covers 12 T cell receptor beta chains from one sample sequenced in a study of cytomegalovirus exposure and HLA in healthy donors. PCR used 60 Vbeta primers and 13 Jbeta primers. Sequenced by immunoSEQ multiplex PCR; TCRdb stores in-frame clones only, minus some. Here the sample spans 200,000 to 250,000 clones, around 89% being singletons. The sequencing input was PBMCs. Source of these receptors: a woman aged 18-30 years in good health and CMV-seronegative.

This clone has a single count. This chain connects TRBV2 to TRBJ2-3, with 11 bases identical to TRBD1. From germline, CDR1 is SNHLY and CDR2 FYNNEI. V lost 7 bases to trimming and J lost 3 bases; unmatched junction nucleotides: 6. This CDR3 is built from 15 residues. The CDR3 reads CASTLGTGGTDTQYF. As DNA, the CDR3 is TGTGCCAGCACGCTCGGGACAGGGGGTACAGATACGCAGTATTTT.

CDR3 protein: CASETVSSYNEQFF. DNA of the CDR3: TGTGCCAGCGAGACAGTGAGCTCCTACAATGAGCAGTTCTTC. This chain joins TRBV2 and TRBJ2-1; tentative D call: TRBD1 (5 bases). Per the germline V gene, CDR1 is SNHLY and CDR2 is FYNNEI. The CDR3 runs 14 residues. Deletions cut 8 bases from V and 0 bases from J, with 11 bases between.

This clone has a single count. J is TRBJ1-2 and V is TRBV6-4; weak D call: TRBD1 (5 bases). Germline CDR1 reads MRHNA; CDR2 reads SNTAGT. The ends were cut back, 1 base at V and 5 bases at J, with 14 bases in the middle. This CDR3 contains 15 residues. CDR3 coding DNA: TGTGCCAGCAGTGACTTTGCCAAGGGGCAGTATGGCTACACCTTC. The encoded protein is CASSDFAKGQYGYTF.

This clone was picked up one time. The chain couples TRBV7-9 to TRBJ2-3; a weak D match, TRBD1 (5 bases). The CDR3 extends over 13 amino acids. The V end was cut by 6 bases, the J end by 4 bases, with 11 bases between. From germline, CDR1 is SEHNR and CDR2 FQNEAQ (reference sequence). The CDR3 nucleotides read TGTGCCAGCAGTCCAGGGTACCCAGATACGCAGTATTTT. This encodes CASSPGYPDTQYF.

The chain employs TRBV27 and TRBJ2-7; D might be TRBD1 (5 bases). V was pared by 6 bases and J by 4 bases, with 10 bases between. The CDR3 totals 12 residues. Germline CDR1 and CDR2: MNHEY and SMNVEV (reference sequence). The CDR3 bases are TGTGCCAGCAGGCGGACACTTTACGAGCAGTACTTC. It specifies CASRRTLYEQYF.

The chain has TRBV7-9 and TRBJ1-1, with D unresolved. Germline loops: CDR1 SEHNR, CDR2 FQNEAQ (reference sequence). This CDR3 spans 14 amino acids. Trimming removed 1 base from V and 2 bases from J, with 8 bases in between. The CDR3 DNA is TGTGCCAGCAGCTTAGACCGGGTTAACACTGAAGCTTTCTTT. It is translated as CASSLDRVNTEAFF.

This rearrangement joins TRBV6-5 to TRBJ1-6; TRBD1 might be the D (5 bases). The V gene lost 10 bases and the J gene lost 5 bases, with 12 bases spanning the gap. CDR3 length equals 13 residues. CDR1 and CDR2 (germline): MNHEY, SVGAGI. The CDR3 DNA reads TGTGCCACCAGAATCAGGGATAATTCACCCCTCCACTTT. Residues: CATRIRDNSPLHF.

The chain has TRBV27 and TRBJ2-7; TRBD1 agrees at 9 bases. Germline V lookup: CDR1 MNHEY, CDR2 SMNVEV (reference sequence). The CDR3 has 17 residues. V gave up 4 bases and J gave up 4 bases; unmatched junction bases: 14. DNA for the CDR3: TGTGCCAGCAGTTCCTTTGCCTGGGGACAGGGAGGATACGAGCAGTACTTC. This translates into CASSSFAWGQGGYEQYF.

This chain links TRBV6-4 with TRBJ2-3; 7 bases agree with TRBD2. From germline, CDR1 is MRHNA and CDR2 SNTAGT. The junction had 9 bases not matched to a gene; V was cut back by 3 bases and J by 6 bases. The CDR3 totals 15 residues. As DNA, the CDR3 is TGTGCCAGCAGTGAGGAGGGAGGGCCAGGGGATACGCAGTATTTT. It is translated as CASSEEGGPGDTQYF.

The CDR3 region has the DNA TGTGCCAGTAGTAAGGGGTCAGCGTATAGCAATCAGCCCCAGCATTTT. Translated: CASSKGSAYSNQPQHF. The V and J genes are TRBV19 and TRBJ1-5, with D perhaps matching TRBD1 (5 bases). The germline V gene has CDR1 LNHDA and CDR2 SQIVND (reference sequence). This CDR3 contains 16 residues. V shed 4 bases and J shed 0 bases, with 13 bases lying between them.

This sequence joins TRBV9 and TRBJ1-2; 7 bases are shared with TRBD1. CDR1 and CDR2 (germline): SGDLS, YYNGEE. This CDR3 has 17 residues. J gave up 4 bases and V 2 bases, and 14 bases lay outside the gene matches. CDR3 sequence reads: CASSVRTGQVMGYGYTF. CDR3 DNA sequence: TGTGCCAGCAGCGTGCGGACAGGACAGGTGATGGGCTATGGCTACACCTTC.

The chain combines TRBV5-6 with TRBJ2-2; D possibly corresponds to TRBD1 (6 bases). The CDR3 has 15 residues. Germline lookup yields CDR1 SGHDT and CDR2 YYEEEE. V was shortened by 1 base and J by 7 bases, with 14 bases between the two germline ends. CDR3 sequence: CASSLLAGVVGELFF. CDR3 sequence (DNA): TGTGCCAGCAGCTTGCTGGCAGGGGTGGTCGGGGAGCTGTTTTTT.